One sample yielded the 27 T cell receptor beta chains listed below, sequenced in a study of tumor-infiltrating lymphocytes in primary liver carcinoma (dated by TCRdb to 2015 to 2018). The instrument given in TCRdb is Illumina HiSeq 2500. Starting from approximately 460 ng total RNA, TCRbeta-specific cDNA was produced by reverse transcription with a constant-region primer and ProtoScript II reverse transcriptase. Three nested multiplex PCR rounds, following a slightly modified ARM-PCR procedure, were used to build the TCRbeta libraries. The first two PCR rounds used multiplex TRBV1-TRBV30 forward primers with a Cbeta reverse primer, each for about 10 cycles. TCRdb cleaned the public reads at Q25 with fastp, built clones with MiXCR and kept in-frame beta chains. Every distinct CDR3 protein forms one entry, paired with its most common genes and DNA. The sample table lists tens of thousands of distinct CDR3 sequences, approximately 70% of them with a count of one. 25% to 35% of the sample is taken by the ten largest.

Without any cell sorting, total RNA and DNA were co-extracted from roughly 21-30 mg of bulk tissue using the AllPrep DNA/RNA mini kit. The sequenced material came from liver tumor tissue from sampling region 4. This specimen's cell subset or site label, per the study, means: tumor region T4, right-lateral pole. These receptors originate from a man aged 35-49 years with primary liver carcinoma and hepatitis B virus infection.

Concerning this clonotype itself: An end of the junction differs from the germline gene, which may be a read error. The chain combines TRBV5-4 with TRBJ1-1; TRBD1 might be the D (6 bases). The CDR3 runs to 15 residues. From germline, CDR1 is SGHNT and CDR2 YYREEE (reference sequence). This chain's CDR3 is CTSSLAGTLSTEAFF. Written as DNA, the CDR3 is TGTACCAGCAGCTTGGCCGGGACACTAAGCACTGAAGCTTTCTTT.

This clonotype was seen a handful of times. A junction end diverges from the germline sequence, so it may reflect a read error. V is TRBV14 and J is TRBJ2-7; D possibly corresponds to TRBD2 (5 bases). This CDR3 has 16 amino acids. CDR1 is SGHDN and CDR2 is FVKESK in the germline V gene. Here the CDR3 DNA reads TGTGCCAGCAGTCAAGAGGGCAAGGTAGGAACCTACGAGCAGTACTTC. Translated: CASSQEGKVGTYEQYF.

The chain uses TRBV21-1 and TRBJ1-2. TRBV21-1 is a pseudogene locus. The CDR3 has 15 residues. DNA of the CDR3: TGTGCCAACAGCAAAATCCACGGCTTTGAGGGAGGCTACACCTTC. Protein sequence: CANSKIHGFEGGYTF.

Concerning this clonotype: Since no conserved phenylalanine or tryptophan closes the CDR3, a read error is the likely cause. The genes are TRBV5-4 and TRBJ2-2; 7 bases fit TRBD1. Germline lookup yields CDR1 SGHNT and CDR2 YYREEE (reference sequence). The V and J ends lost 9 bases and 4 bases, in that order; junction bases with no gene match: 12. This CDR3 contains 15 residues. The CDR3 protein is CAINLGRQGTGELFS. CDR3 nucleotide sequence: TGTGCCATCAACTTGGGCAGACAGGGCACCGGGGAGCTGTTTTCT.

The chain links TRBV29-1 to TRBJ2-1; tentative D call: TRBD2 (5 bases). The V and J ends lost 6 bases and 9 bases respectively, with 21 bases between them. The CDR3 length is 14 residues. CDR1 and CDR2 (germline): SQVTM, ANQGSEA. As DNA, the CDR3 is TGCAGCGTACGACTACTACGGAAAAACAGTGAGCAGTTCTTC. It yields the protein CSVRLLRKNSEQFF.

V usage is TRBV20-1 and J usage is TRBJ2-7; the D gene is possibly TRBD2 (6 bases). The CDR3 has 16 residues. The V end lost 6 bases, the J end lost 0 bases, and 21 bases lay between the germline ends. The germline V gene has CDR1 DFQATT and CDR2 SNEGSKA (reference sequence). The CDR3 loop is CSAEGLRGRTSYEQYF. CDR3 in DNA: TGCAGTGCGGAAGGGCTTCGGGGGAGGACCTCCTACGAGCAGTACTTC.

To note about this clonotype: Being one base from a much bigger clone, this may be a read error. The chain uses TRBV10-1 and TRBJ2-1; tentative D call: TRBD2 (6 bases). Germline V CDR1 and CDR2: WNHNN, SYGVQD (reference sequence). This CDR3 has 14 amino acids. The CDR3 sequence is CASSDGTGYYEQFF. The CDR3 DNA follows: TGCGCCAGCAGTGATGGGACTGGCTACTATGAGCAGTTCTTC.

This sequence joins TRBV7-9 and TRBJ2-3; D is possibly TRBD1 or TRBD2 (5 bases each). The CDR3 runs to 13 residues. V shed 1 base and J shed 8 bases, with 10 bases lying between them. Germline CDR1 reads SEHNR; CDR2 reads FQNEAQ (reference sequence). DNA of the CDR3: TGTGCCAGCAGCTTAGGCCCCGGGGCTACGCAGTATTTT. It is translated as CASSLGPGATQYF.

This chain uses TRBV12-3 or TRBV12-4 with TRBJ2-5; D is ambiguous. V was clipped by 11 bases and J by 2 bases, with 18 bases between them. This CDR3 has 14 residues. CDR3 sequence reads: CAGNLGQTQETQYF. DNA for the CDR3: TGTGCCGGCAATTTAGGGCAGACTCAAGAGACCCAGTACTTC.

In regard to this clonotype: Its ends do not fully match the called genes, so a read error is possible. V usage is TRBV11-2 and J usage is TRBJ2-4; a possible D gene is TRBD2 (6 bases). Germline V gene data show CDR1 as SGHAT and CDR2 as FQNNGV. The CDR3 is 17 residues long. CDR3 protein: CASDFRLEGSAKNIQYF. CDR3 DNA: TGTGCCAGCGACTTTCGACTAGAGGGAAGTGCCAAAAACATTCAATACTTC.

Notes on this clonotype: The CDR3 does not close with the conserved phenylalanine or tryptophan, likely indicating a read error. J is TRBJ2-1 and V is TRBV9; D is possibly TRBD2 (6 bases). V was shortened by 3 bases and J by 8 bases, with 15 bases between the two germline ends. The germline gives CDR1 SGDLS, CDR2 YYNGEE. CDR3 length: 14 amino acids. CDR3: CASSAQGQRDEQFS. CDR3 DNA: TGTGCCAGCAGCGCCCAGGGCCAGCGGGATGAGCAGTTCTCC.

Comment on this clonotype: Sequence at one end of the junction differs from germline and may be a read error. CDR3 residues: CSAGGIESPKNIQYF. DNA for the CDR3: TGCAGCGCAGGTGGGATCGAAAGCCCCAAAAACATTCAGTACTTT. The chain joins TRBV29-1 to TRBJ2-4; no definite D call. The CDR3 contains 15 residues. Per germline, CDR1 SQVTM and CDR2 ANQGSEA. The full variable domain, rest sourced from reference TRBV29-1 and TRBJ2-4, is SAVISQKPSRDICQRGTSLTIQCQVDSQVTMMFWYRQQPGQSLTLIATANQGSEATYESGFVIDKFPISRPNLTFSTLTVSNMSPEDSSIYLCSAGGIESPKNIQYFGAGTRLSVL.

The table lists this clonotype with a count of one. The CDR3 does not close with the conserved phenylalanine or tryptophan, likely indicating a read error. The rearrangement uses TRBV6-5 and TRBJ1-1; 7 bases align to TRBD1. V lost 10 bases to trimming and J lost 1 base; unmatched junction nucleotides: 9. CDR1 MNHEY and CDR2 SVGAGI come from the germline V gene. CDR3 length equals 14 residues. The CDR3 sequence is CANRPTGPNTEAFV. The CDR3 DNA reads as TGTGCCAACAGACCGACAGGGCCGAACACTGAAGCTTTCGTT.

About this clonotype: One junction end disagrees with the germline gene, perhaps due to a read error. This chain uses TRBV18 with TRBJ2-1; D call uncertain. This CDR3 contains 13 residues. Per germline, CDR1 KGHSH and CDR2 LQKENI. This CDR3 reads CASSPPSFRQQLF. CDR3 coding DNA: TGTGCCAGCTCACCACCGTCCTTTCGTCAGCAGCTCTTC.

Turning to this clonotype: One end of the junction is discordant with germline, which a read error may explain. CDR3 in amino acids: CAIADRGKNCGYTF. CDR3 bases: TGTGCCATTGCGGACAGGGGAAAAAACTGTGGCTACACCTTC. The rearrangement uses TRBV6-5 and TRBJ1-2, with 9 nucleotides matching TRBD1. This CDR3 comprises 14 residues. Looked up from germline, CDR1 is MNHEY and CDR2 is SVGAGI.

As concerns this clonotype: One end of the junction varies from germline; a read error may be responsible. The rearrangement links TRBV12-3 or TRBV12-4 to TRBJ2-3, with TRBD2 as a possible D gene (6 bases). CDR3 length: 15 amino acids. CDR3 coding DNA: TGTGCTAGCAGTTTAGATCTGCGGGGTTGGGAAACGCAGTATTTT. The encoded protein is CASSLDLRGWETQYF.

The chain links TRBV28 to TRBJ1-1, with a tentative D call TRBD1 (6 bases). Germline V gene lookup returns CDR1 MDHEN and CDR2 SYDVKM. The CDR3 is 15 residues long. Deletions cut 4 bases from V and 10 bases from J, with 22 bases between. The CDR3 nucleotides read TGTGCCAGCAGTTACCGTGGCAGTGGGGGCGCTGGAGCTTTCTTT. It specifies CASSYRGSGGAGAFF.

Turning to this clonotype: The CDR3 does not end in the conserved phenylalanine or tryptophan, so this is likely a read error. The chain uses TRBV12-3 or TRBV12-4 and TRBJ1-4; no firm D call. V lost 2 bases and J 8 bases, leaving 12 bases between the germline ends. The CDR3 covers 14 residues. CDR3 coding DNA: TGTGCCAGCAGTTTACAGGAGTTTTCGGAAAAACTGTTTCGT. This encodes CASSLQEFSEKLFR.

The chain links TRBV6-1 to TRBJ2-5, with 13 bases that match TRBD2. CDR1 and CDR2 from the germline V gene are MNHNS and SASEGT. CDR3 size: 13 residues. In DNA, the CDR3 is TGTGTCACCCGACTAGCGGGAGGCGAGACCCAGTACTTC. This translates into CVTRLAGGETQYF.

The V call is TRBV29-1, the J call TRBJ2-7, with 8 bases identical to TRBD1. From germline, CDR1 is SQVTM and CDR2 ANQGSEA. The CDR3 sequence is 14 residues long. The junction had 12 bases not matched to a gene; V was cut back by 6 bases and J by 5 bases. CDR3 in DNA: TGCAGCGTGCAAAGGACAGGGACGTCCAACGAGCAGTACTTC. Protein: CSVQRTGTSNEQYF.

The V call is TRBV20-1, the J call TRBJ2-1; D is tentatively TRBD1 or TRBD2 (5 bases each). V was shortened by 4 bases and J by 7 bases, with 20 bases between the two germline ends. Looked up from germline, CDR1 is DFQATT and CDR2 is SNEGSKA (reference sequence). The CDR3 covers 15 residues. CDR3 residues: CSATEGIFPGNEQFF. DNA for the CDR3: TGCAGTGCTACAGAGGGGATCTTCCCAGGGAATGAGCAGTTCTTC.

For this clonotype: One end of the junction does not line up with germline, which may come from a read error. The rearrangement uses TRBV6-6 and TRBJ2-3, with 10 bases aligning to TRBD2. CDR1 and CDR2 from the germline V gene are MNHNY and SVGAGI (reference sequence). CDR3 length equals 17 residues. The CDR3 nucleotides are TGTGCCAGCAGTCCTCGGACTAGCGGAAGTGGGACAGATACGCATTATTTT. This encodes CASSPRTSGSGTDTHYF.

The V call is TRBV6-5, the J call TRBJ2-7; D uncertain. CDR1 MNHEY and CDR2 SVGAGI come from the germline V gene. This CDR3 comprises 14 residues. Trimming left V 5 bases short and J 5 bases short, with 16 bases between. The DNA of the CDR3 is TGTGCCAGCAGTCCCTTTGGCCGTGTTAACGAGCAGTACTTC. It is translated as CASSPFGRVNEQYF.

The V and J genes are TRBV4-1 and TRBJ2-7; D is perhaps TRBD1 (5 bases). This CDR3 has 13 residues. Germline lookup yields CDR1 MGHRA and CDR2 YSYEKL. The V and J ends lost 5 bases and 6 bases respectively, with 14 bases between them. The CDR3 here is CASSKAATGEQYF. DNA for the CDR3: TGCGCCAGCAGCAAAGCTGCAACAGGCGAGCAGTACTTC.

For this clonotype: In this CDR3 the conserved last residue, phenylalanine or tryptophan, is missing, so a read error is likely. This chain uses TRBV28 with TRBJ1-4; D might be TRBD1 (5 bases). Trimming shortened V by 3 bases and J by 4 bases, and 9 bases separated the two germline ends. Per germline, CDR1 MDHEN and CDR2 SYDVKM. This CDR3 contains 14 residues. CDR3 protein: CASSFHGGNEKLFL. In DNA, the CDR3 is TGTGCCAGCAGTTTTCACGGGGGTAATGAAAAACTGTTTTTA.

For this clonotype: A read error may account for a junction end that differs from germline. The rearrangement joins TRBV6-5 to TRBJ1-4, with TRBD1 as a possible D gene (6 bases). Germline lookup yields CDR1 MNHEY and CDR2 SVGAGI. This CDR3 comprises 14 residues. The CDR3 reads CVSSYSKDREKLFF. CDR3 nucleotide sequence: TGTGTCAGCAGTTATTCGAAGGACAGAGAGAAACTGTTTTTT.

The chain employs TRBV29-1 and TRBJ2-5; 8 positions agree with TRBD2. This CDR3 region has 14 residues. The V gene's germline CDR1 is SQVTM and CDR2 ANQGSEA. V trimming: 6 bases; J trimming: 7 bases; junction bases outside the gene matches: 13. DNA of the CDR3: TGCAGCGTGGGGACTAGTGCATCACCCGGGACCCAGTACTTC. Amino acid sequence: CSVGTSASPGTQYF.